This passage covers 21 T cell receptor beta chains from one sample sequenced in a study of shared clonotypes between healthy human individuals. Sequencing was performed with immunoSEQ multiplex PCR; in TCRdb, only in-frame clones are kept and a portion is missing. In the table there are 2 million to 2.5 million clones, 90% to 96% of which are singletons. Sequenced input: naive CD4+ T cells sorted from blood. Subset noted: CD45RA+ positively selected. These receptors were taken from a man in his late teens or twenties in good health.

This sequence joins TRBV7-8 and TRBJ2-1, with TRBD2 as a possible D gene (7 bases). The CDR3 runs 15 residues. Deletions cut 1 base from V and 10 bases from J, with 17 bases between. Germline V gives CDR1 SGHVS, CDR2 FQNEAQ. The DNA for the CDR3 is TGTGCCAGCAGCTTAGAACAGGGAGGGTTAGGGGAGCAGTTCTTC. Protein sequence: CASSLEQGGLGEQFF.

About this clone itself: The same CDR3 can be traced to other DNA sequences in this sample. The chain combines TRBV19 with TRBJ1-6; 8 bases are a match to TRBD1. Germline loops: CDR1 LNHDA, CDR2 SQIVND (reference sequence). The CDR3 length is 15 residues. J was trimmed by 6 bases and V by 2 bases; bases with no gene match: 3. CDR3 residues: CASSIQGTGNSPLHF. The DNA for the CDR3 is TGTGCCAGTAGTATACAGGGGACAGGTAATTCACCCCTCCACTTT.

The chain joins TRBV2 to TRBJ2-1; D is unresolved. The germline V and J ends were trimmed by 8 bases and 8 bases, with 16 bases remaining between them. Germline loops: CDR1 SNHLY, CDR2 FYNNEI. The CDR3 has 13 amino acids. CDR3 loop: CASSETRLDEQFF. In DNA, the CDR3 is TGTGCCAGCTCCGAGACCCGGTTGGATGAGCAGTTCTTC.

The V gene is TRBV19, the J gene TRBJ2-1; 8 bases agree with TRBD1. The CDR3 is 13 amino acids. CDR1 LNHDA and CDR2 SQIVND come from the germline V gene (reference sequence). V lost 7 bases and J lost 12; bases outside the gene matches: 11. Here the CDR3 DNA reads TGTGCCAGTAACGGACAGGGAGTCACCGGGCAGTTCTTC. This translates into CASNGQGVTGQFF.

The chain employs TRBV4-1 and TRBJ2-4; no clear D gene. V dropped 0 bases and J dropped 0 bases, with 15 bases sitting between them. The length of the CDR3 is 18 residues. The germline V gene encodes CDR1 MGHRA and CDR2 YSYEKL. The CDR3 region has the DNA TGCGCCAGCAGCCAAGACAGGACCGAATCACTAGCCAAAAACATTCAGTACTTC. Its translation is CASSQDRTESLAKNIQYF.

Notes on this clone: This same CDR3 is encoded by further DNA sequences in the sample. J is TRBJ1-2 and V is TRBV6-5, with D maybe TRBD1 (5 bases). This CDR3 is 14 amino acids long. V dropped 6 bases and J dropped 2 bases, with 13 bases sitting between them. Germline assignment: CDR1 MNHEY and CDR2 SVGAGI. The CDR3 spells CASSPGTLNYGYTF. CDR3 sequence (DNA): TGTGCCAGCAGCCCCGGGACGTTAAACTATGGCTACACCTTC.

This chain joins TRBV6-1 and TRBJ2-7; D perhaps matches TRBD1 (5 bases). Deletions cut 2 bases from V and 1 base from J, with 9 bases between. The CDR3 is made up of 14 amino acids. From germline, CDR1 is MNHNS and CDR2 SASEGT. CDR3 in DNA: TGTGCCAGCAGTGAACAAAGACAGTCCTACGAGCAGTACTTC. This codes for CASSEQRQSYEQYF.

The V and J genes are TRBV13 and TRBJ2-7, with a weak D call TRBD1 (8 bases). V lost 4 bases and J 6 bases, leaving 16 bases between the germline ends. The CDR3 runs to 14 residues. CDR1 is PRHDT, CDR2 FYEKMQ, per germline (reference sequence). CDR3 loop: CASSYQGGTGEQYF. As DNA, the CDR3 is TGTGCCAGCAGCTATCAGGGAGGGACAGGCGAGCAGTACTTC.

The chain uses TRBV14 and TRBJ2-7; D unclear. The germline gives CDR1 SGHDN, CDR2 FVKESK. Trimming removed 2 bases at V and 0 bases at J, with 11 bases between. The CDR3 covers 15 residues. The CDR3 DNA follows: TGTGCCAGCAGCCAATTAGCTCTTAACTCCTACGAGCAGTACTTC. Amino acid sequence: CASSQLALNSYEQYF.

The chain links TRBV6-6 to TRBJ2-7; 7 bases line up with TRBD2. The CDR3 consists of 16 residues. V shed 8 bases and J 6 bases; nucleotides not matched to a gene: 19. CDR1 and CDR2 from the germline V gene are MNHNY and SVGAGI (reference sequence). Here the CDR3 reads CASCWGERGGKCEQYF. In DNA form, the CDR3 reads TGTGCCAGCTGTTGGGGAGAGCGGGGAGGGAAGTGCGAGCAGTACTTC.

This sequence joins TRBV5-6 and TRBJ2-7; D might be TRBD1 or TRBD2, each matching 6 bases. The CDR3 loop spans 17 amino acids. V was trimmed by 5 bases and J by 7 bases, leaving 28 bases between them. Germline V gene data show CDR1 as SGHDT and CDR2 as YYEEEE. The DNA of the CDR3 is TGTGCCAGCAGTTTCGACATGGGGCAGGGGAGGCTTTGGGAGCAGTACTTC. Protein: CASSFDMGQGRLWEQYF.

The V call is TRBV5-6, the J call TRBJ2-7; maybe TRBD1 (6 bases). The germline V gene encodes CDR1 SGHDT and CDR2 YYEEEE. Trimming took 5 bases from V and 1 from J, leaving 16 bases between them. This CDR3 is 15 amino acids long. This chain's CDR3 is CASSLVGTPSYEQYF. The CDR3 region has the DNA TGTGCCAGCAGTCTTGTTGGGACACCATCCTACGAGCAGTACTTC. Using reference TRBV5-6 and TRBJ2-7 for the parts outside the CDR3, the full variable domain is DAGVTQSPTHLIKTRGQQVTLRCSPKSGHDTVSWYQQALGQGPQFIFQYYEEEERQRGNFPDRFSGHQFPNYSSELNVNALLLGDSALYLCASSLVGTPSYEQYFGPGTRLTVT.

This chain connects TRBV10-1 to TRBJ2-1, with D perhaps matching TRBD1 or TRBD2 (5 bases each). Trimming took 3 bases from V and 4 from J, leaving 13 bases between them. This CDR3 is 15 amino acids long. Germline-derived CDR1 and CDR2 are WNHNN and SYGVQD (reference sequence). For the CDR3, the DNA is TGCGCCAGCAGTGATCTTGGGACGGCTTACAATGAGCAGTTCTTC. Its protein product is CASSDLGTAYNEQFF.

J is TRBJ2-1 and V is TRBV7-2; 7 nucleotides match TRBD1. The germline V gene encodes CDR1 SGHTA and CDR2 FQGNSA. V was pared by 6 bases and J by 2 bases, with 7 bases of the junction left unmatched. The CDR3 is 15 amino acids. The CDR3 is CASRLDRAPYNEQFF. In DNA form, the CDR3 reads TGTGCCAGCAGACTTGACAGGGCTCCCTACAATGAGCAGTTCTTC.

The chain has TRBV5-6 and TRBJ1-5; no clear D gene. CDR3 length: 13 residues. Trimming cost V 2 bases and J 3 bases, with 6 bases left between them. The germline V gene encodes CDR1 SGHDT and CDR2 YYEEEE. CDR3: CASSFTANQPQHF. DNA for the CDR3: TGTGCCAGCAGCTTTACAGCCAATCAGCCCCAGCATTTT.

The chain uses TRBV7-3 and TRBJ1-2, with a possible D match to TRBD1 (6 bases). The CDR3 consists of 14 residues. With 5 bases removed from V and 2 bases from J, the gap between germline ends came to 12 bases. Per germline, CDR1 SGHTA and CDR2 FQGTGA. CDR3 sequence reads: CASSQQGENYGYTF. As DNA, the CDR3 is TGTGCCAGCAGCCAACAGGGAGAAAACTATGGCTACACCTTC.

The rearrangement links TRBV11-3 to TRBJ2-7, with TRBD1 matching 10 bases. The ends lost 5 bases at V and 3 bases at J; junction bases unmatched: 7. Looked up from germline, CDR1 is SGHNT and CDR2 is YENEEA. CDR3 length equals 15 residues. The CDR3 DNA follows: TGTGCCAGCAGCCCCCGGACAGGGGGACTCTACGAGCAGTACTTC. This sequence encodes CASSPRTGGLYEQYF.

The V and J genes are TRBV30 and TRBJ2-5; D might be TRBD2 (5 bases). The CDR3 contains 15 residues. The V end lost 3 bases, the J end lost 5 bases, and 19 bases lay between the germline ends. Germline-derived CDR1 and CDR2 are GTSNPN and SVGIG (reference sequence). The CDR3 nucleotides read TGTGCCTGGAGCCGCTCCCTGCGGGTGATTGAGACCCAGTACTTC. Translation: CAWSRSLRVIETQYF.

The J gene is TRBJ2-2, the V gene TRBV4-3, with 10 bases that match TRBD2. Germline V gene lookup returns CDR1 LGHNA and CDR2 YSLEER. Trimming at V came to 3 bases and at J to 7 bases, leaving 5 bases not matched to a gene. CDR3 size: 15 residues. CDR3 loop: CASSQGLATIGELFF. DNA of the CDR3: TGCGCCAGCAGCCAGGGACTAGCGACGATCGGGGAGCTGTTTTTT.

This sequence joins TRBV30 and TRBJ2-3; 11 nucleotides agree with TRBD2. Germline lookup yields CDR1 GTSNPN and CDR2 SVGIG (reference sequence). This CDR3 comprises 16 residues. The V segment lost 2 bases and the J segment 5 bases; nucleotides outside the gene matches: 9. The CDR3 loop is CAWSFSLAGGGDTQYF. CDR3 sequence (DNA): TGTGCCTGGAGTTTCTCTTTAGCGGGAGGGGGAGATACGCAGTATTTT.

Comment on this clone: This sample includes further DNA sequences coding for the same CDR3. The chain combines TRBV7-2 with TRBJ2-5, with a possible D match to TRBD1 (5 bases). Trimming pared 1 base from V and 2 bases from J, leaving 8 bases between. In germline, CDR1 is SGHTA, CDR2 FQGNSA. The CDR3 sequence is 14 residues long. The CDR3 spells CASSLGQLQETQYF. CDR3 bases: TGTGCCAGCAGCTTAGGACAGCTTCAAGAGACCCAGTACTTC.